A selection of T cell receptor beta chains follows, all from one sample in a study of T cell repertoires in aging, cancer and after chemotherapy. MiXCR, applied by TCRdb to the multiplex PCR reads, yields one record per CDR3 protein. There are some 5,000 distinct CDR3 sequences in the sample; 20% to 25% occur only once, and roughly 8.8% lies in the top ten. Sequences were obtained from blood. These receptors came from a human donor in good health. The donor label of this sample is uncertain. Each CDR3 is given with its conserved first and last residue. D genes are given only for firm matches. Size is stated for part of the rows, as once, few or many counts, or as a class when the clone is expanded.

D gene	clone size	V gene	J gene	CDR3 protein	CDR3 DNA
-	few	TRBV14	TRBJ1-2	CASRHNYGYTF	TGTGCCAGCCGCCATAACTATGGCTACACCTTC
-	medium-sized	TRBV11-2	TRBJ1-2	CASSSQGNYGYTF	TGTGCCAGCAGCTCGCAGGGAAACTATGGCTACACCTTC
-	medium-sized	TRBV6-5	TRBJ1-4	CASGSTRGHETTNEKLFF	TGTGCCAGCGGTAGTACGCGGGGACACGAAACAACTAATGAAAAACTGTTTTTT
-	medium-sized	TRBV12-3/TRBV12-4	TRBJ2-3	CASSFGDRPTDTQYF	TGTGCCAGCAGTTTTGGGGACCGGCCCACAGATACGCAGTATTTT
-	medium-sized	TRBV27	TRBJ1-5	CASRGWGNQPQHF	TGTGCCAGCAGGGGTTGGGGTAATCAGCCCCAGCATTTT
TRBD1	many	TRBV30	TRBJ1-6	CAWSLTGSRHSPLHF	TGTGCCTGGTCATTGACAGGGTCTAGGCATTCACCCCTCCACTTT
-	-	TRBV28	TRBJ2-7	CASSLRASSYEQYF	TGTGCCAGCAGTCTCAGGGCCTCCTCCTACGAGCAGTACTTC
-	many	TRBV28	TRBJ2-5	CASTEAGYQETQYF	TGTGCCAGCACCGAGGCCGGGTACCAAGAGACCCAGTACTTC
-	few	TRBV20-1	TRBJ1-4	CSASGGWEEKLFF	TGCAGTGCTAGTGGGGGTTGGGAGGAAAAACTGTTTTTT
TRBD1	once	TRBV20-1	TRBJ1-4	CSAIPGGGGEKLFF	TGCAGTGCGATTCCAGGGGGCGGGGGTGAAAAACTGTTTTTT
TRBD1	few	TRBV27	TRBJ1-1	CASSLMISGGTEAFF	TGTGCCAGCAGTTTAATGATATCAGGGGGCACTGAAGCTTTCTTT
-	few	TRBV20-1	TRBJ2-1	CSALSWGGPYNEQFF	TGCAGTGCCCTATCCTGGGGCGGTCCCTACAATGAGCAGTTCTTC
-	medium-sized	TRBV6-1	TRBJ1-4	CASNDRSSNEKLFF	TGTGCCAGCAACGACAGGTCATCTAATGAAAAACTGTTTTTT
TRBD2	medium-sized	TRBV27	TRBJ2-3	CASSFLAGSDTQYF	TGTGCCAGCAGTTTTTTAGCGGGGTCCGATACGCAGTATTTT
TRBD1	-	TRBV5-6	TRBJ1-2	CASSLDRGDYGYTF	TGTGCCAGCAGCTTGGACAGGGGGGACTATGGCTACACCTTC
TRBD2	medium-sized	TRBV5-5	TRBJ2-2	CASILGGGWTGELFF	TGTGCCAGCATCCTCGGGGGGGGCTGGACCGGGGAGCTGTTTTTT
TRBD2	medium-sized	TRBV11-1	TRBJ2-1	CASSTRRGGGGGNEQFF	TGTGCCAGCAGCACTCGTCGAGGTGGCGGCGGGGGGAATGAGCAGTTCTTC
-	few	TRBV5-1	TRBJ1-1	CASSSQGYTEAFF	TGCGCCAGCAGCTCCCAAGGGTACACTGAAGCTTTCTTT
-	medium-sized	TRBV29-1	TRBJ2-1	CSVGYNEQFF	TGCAGCGTTGGTTACAATGAGCAGTTCTTC
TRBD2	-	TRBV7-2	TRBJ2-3	CASSLVGASGGVSTDTQYF	TGTGCCAGCAGCTTAGTGGGGGCTAGCGGGGGGGTTAGCACAGATACGCAGTATTTT
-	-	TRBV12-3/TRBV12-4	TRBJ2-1	CASSFSGGYNEQFF	TGTGCCAGCAGTTTCTCTGGGGGTTACAATGAGCAGTTCTTC
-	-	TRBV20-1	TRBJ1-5	CSADPYWENQPQHF	TGCAGTGCTGACCCCTACTGGGAGAATCAGCCCCAGCATTTT
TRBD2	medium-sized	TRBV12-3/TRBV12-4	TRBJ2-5	CASSLMAAGETQYF	TGTGCCAGCAGTTTAATGGCAGCGGGGGAGACCCAGTACTTC
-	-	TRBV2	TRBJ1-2	CASTLGTAYGYTF	TGTGCCAGCACCCTCGGGACGGCTTATGGCTACACCTTC
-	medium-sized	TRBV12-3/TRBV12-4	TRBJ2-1	CASRYTGRNEQFF	TGTGCCAGCAGATATACAGGGCGCAATGAGCAGTTCTTC
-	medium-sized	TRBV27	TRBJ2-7	CASSRFGAYEQYF	TGTGCCAGCAGCCGTTTTGGGGCCTACGAGCAGTACTTC
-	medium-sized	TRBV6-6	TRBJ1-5	CASSYLDQPQHF	TGTGCCAGCAGTTACTTGGATCAGCCCCAGCATTTT
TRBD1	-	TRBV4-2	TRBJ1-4	CASSQVITGGVGEKLFF	TGTGCCAGCAGCCAAGTCATCACAGGGGGCGTAGGAGAAAAACTGTTTTTT
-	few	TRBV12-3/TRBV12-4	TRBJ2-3	CASNIQARDTQYF	TGTGCCAGCAACATCCAAGCCCGAGATACGCAGTATTTT
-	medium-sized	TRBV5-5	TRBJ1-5	CASSLAGGYNQPQHF	TGTGCCAGCAGCTTGGCCGGCGGCTACAATCAGCCCCAGCATTTT
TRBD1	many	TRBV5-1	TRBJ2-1	CASRSGTGGYNEQFF	TGCGCCAGCAGATCCGGGACAGGGGGGTACAATGAGCAGTTCTTC
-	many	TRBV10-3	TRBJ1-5	CATAGSLDQPQHF	TGTGCCACCGCAGGAAGTTTGGATCAGCCCCAGCATTTT
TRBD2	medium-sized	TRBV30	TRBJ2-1	CAWSMTSGGAGQFF	TGTGCCTGGAGCATGACTAGCGGGGGGGCCGGGCAGTTCTTC
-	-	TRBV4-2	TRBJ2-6	CASSPRVLSGANVLTF	TGTGCCAGCAGCCCCCGTGTCCTTTCTGGGGCCAACGTCCTGACTTTC
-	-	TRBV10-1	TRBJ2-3	CASQRNRGDTQYF	TGCGCCAGCCAGAGAAACCGGGGGGATACGCAGTATTTT
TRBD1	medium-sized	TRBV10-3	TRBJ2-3	CATQMTGISTDTQYF	TGTGCCACCCAAATGACAGGGATAAGCACAGATACGCAGTATTTT
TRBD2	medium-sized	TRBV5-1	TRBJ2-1	CASKPSGGGPDEQFF	TGCGCCAGCAAACCTAGCGGGGGGGGCCCCGACGAGCAGTTCTTC
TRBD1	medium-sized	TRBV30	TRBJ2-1	CASSETGGVDEQFF	TGTGCCTCCTCTGAGACAGGGGGTGTCGATGAGCAGTTCTTC
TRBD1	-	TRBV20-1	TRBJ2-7	CSARDQGAPRYEQYF	TGCAGTGCTAGAGACCAGGGGGCCCCCCGCTACGAGCAGTACTTC